This T cell receptor beta chain emerged from a study of human T cells and chemical hapten exposure. Overall study: 2% DPC was applied to approximately 2 cm by approximately 2 cm of upper inner arm skin for sensitization.

Germline V gene sequence: CDR1 SEHNR, CDR2 FQNEAQ (reference sequence). The CDR3 contains 15 residues. The V gene lost 5 bases and the J gene lost 4 bases, with 15 bases spanning the gap. This clonotype occurred a few times. Time point described: pre-sensitization, week 0. The treatment was: therapeutic diphenylcyclopropenone sensitization with weekly scalp DPC. Each patch-test visit's blood sample preceded patch application. TCRdb recomputed calls from the RACE reads with MiXCR, one row per CDR3 protein. Of some 330,000 distinct CDR3 sequences in the sample, 5.5% were seen once. The V and J genes are TRBV7-9 and TRBJ1-5; D is perhaps TRBD1 (6 bases). Sample: whole blood, taken in connection with sensitization to the hapten diphenylcyclopropenone (DPC). The clonotype was recovered from a woman aged 18 to 35 with alopecia areata. Some clones in this sample may be carry-over from other donors' samples. The CDR3 region is CASSQGTVGNQPQHF. CDR3 in DNA: TGTGCCAGCAGCCAGGGGACGGTGGGAAATCAGCCCCAGCATTTT.